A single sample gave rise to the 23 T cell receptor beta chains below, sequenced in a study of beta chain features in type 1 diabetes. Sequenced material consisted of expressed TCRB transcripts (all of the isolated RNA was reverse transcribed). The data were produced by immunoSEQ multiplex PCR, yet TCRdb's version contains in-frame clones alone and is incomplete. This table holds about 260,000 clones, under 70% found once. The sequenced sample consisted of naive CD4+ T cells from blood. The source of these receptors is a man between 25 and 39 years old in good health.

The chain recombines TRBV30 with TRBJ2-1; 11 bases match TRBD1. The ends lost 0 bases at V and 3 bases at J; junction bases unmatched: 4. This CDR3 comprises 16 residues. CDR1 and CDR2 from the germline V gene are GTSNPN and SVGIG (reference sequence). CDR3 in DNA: TGTGCCTGGAGTGTACTAGGGACAGGGGGCTACAATGAGCAGTTCTTC. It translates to CAWSVLGTGGYNEQFF.

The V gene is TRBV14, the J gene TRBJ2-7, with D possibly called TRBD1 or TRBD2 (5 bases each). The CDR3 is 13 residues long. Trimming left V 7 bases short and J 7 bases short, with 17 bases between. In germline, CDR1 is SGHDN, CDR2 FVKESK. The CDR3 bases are TGTGCCAGCACCCCCCCGAGGGGACGGGAGCAGTACTTC. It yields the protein CASTPPRGREQYF. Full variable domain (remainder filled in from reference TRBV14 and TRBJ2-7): EAGVTQFPSHSVIEKGQTVTLRCDPISGHDNLYWYRRVMGKEIKFLLHFVKESKQDESGMPNNRFLAERTGGTYSTLKVQPAELEDSGVYFCASTPPRGREQYFGPGTRLTVT.

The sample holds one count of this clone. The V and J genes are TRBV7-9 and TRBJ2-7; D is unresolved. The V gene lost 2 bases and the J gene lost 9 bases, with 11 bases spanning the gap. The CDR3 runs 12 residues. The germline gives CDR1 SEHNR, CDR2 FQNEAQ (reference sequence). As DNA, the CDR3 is TGTGCCAGCAGCTTAAGCCGCGCCAGGCAGTACTTC. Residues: CASSLSRARQYF.

The CDR3 coding sequence is TGTGCCGGCTCCACGCCGGGACTAGCCTACGAGCAGTACTTC. Translating it yields CAGSTPGLAYEQYF. This chain joins TRBV30 and TRBJ2-7; TRBD2 aligns across 8 bases. The CDR3 consists of 14 residues. From germline, CDR1 is GTSNPN and CDR2 SVGIG (reference sequence). The J segment lost 2 bases and the V segment lost 8 bases, leaving 11 bases of the junction unmatched.

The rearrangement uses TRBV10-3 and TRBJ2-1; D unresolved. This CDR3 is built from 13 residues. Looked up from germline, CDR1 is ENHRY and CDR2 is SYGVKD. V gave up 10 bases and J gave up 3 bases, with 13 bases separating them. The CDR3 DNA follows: TGTGCCACGATCGAGCGACTCTACAATGAGCAGTTCTTC. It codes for CATIERLYNEQFF.

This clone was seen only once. The CDR3 loop is CASSPVLGERGNTDTQYF. In nucleotides, the CDR3 is TGTGCCAGCTCACCGGTTCTAGGGGAGCGGGGGAACACAGATACGCAGTATTTT. The chain uses TRBV18 and TRBJ2-3, with TRBD2 matching 8 bases. CDR3 length: 18 residues. CDR1 is KGHSH, CDR2 LQKENI, per germline. The J segment lost 2 bases and the V segment lost 3 bases, leaving 13 bases of the junction unmatched. Combining the CDR3 with reference TRBV18 and TRBJ2-3 gives the whole variable domain NAGVMQNPRHLVRRRGQEARLRCSPMKGHSHVYWYRQLPEEGLKFMVYLQKENIIDESGMPKERFSAEFPKEGPSILRIQQVVRGDSAAYFCASSPVLGERGNTDTQYFGPGTRLTVL.

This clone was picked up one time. The CDR3 sequence is CASSLERGASYEQYF. Written as DNA, the CDR3 is TGTGCCAGCAGCTTAGAGCGGGGGGCCTCCTACGAGCAGTACTTC. The J gene is TRBJ2-7, the V gene TRBV13; 9 bases line up with TRBD2. V lost 1 base to trimming and J lost 0 bases; unmatched junction nucleotides: 1. CDR3 length: 15 residues. Looked up from germline, CDR1 is PRHDT and CDR2 is FYEKMQ (reference sequence).

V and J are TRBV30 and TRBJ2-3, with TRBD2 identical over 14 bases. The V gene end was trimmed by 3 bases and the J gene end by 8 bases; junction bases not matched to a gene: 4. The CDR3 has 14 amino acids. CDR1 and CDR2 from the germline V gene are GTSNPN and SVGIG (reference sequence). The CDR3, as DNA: TGTGCCTGGAGACCGGGGACTAGCGGGGGTACGCAGTATTTT. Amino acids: CAWRPGTSGGTQYF.

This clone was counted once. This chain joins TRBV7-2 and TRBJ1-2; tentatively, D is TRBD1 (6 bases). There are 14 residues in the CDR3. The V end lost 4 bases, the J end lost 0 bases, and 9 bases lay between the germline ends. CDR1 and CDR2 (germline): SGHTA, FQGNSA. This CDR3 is CASSSGTSNYGYTF. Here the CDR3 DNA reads TGTGCCAGCAGCTCCGGGACATCTAACTATGGCTACACCTTC.

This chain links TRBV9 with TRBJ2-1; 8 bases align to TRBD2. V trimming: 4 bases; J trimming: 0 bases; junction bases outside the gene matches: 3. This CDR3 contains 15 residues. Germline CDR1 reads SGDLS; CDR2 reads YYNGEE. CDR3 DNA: TGTGCCAGCAGCAGTACTAGCGGCTCCTACAATGAGCAGTTCTTC. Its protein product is CASSSTSGSYNEQFF.

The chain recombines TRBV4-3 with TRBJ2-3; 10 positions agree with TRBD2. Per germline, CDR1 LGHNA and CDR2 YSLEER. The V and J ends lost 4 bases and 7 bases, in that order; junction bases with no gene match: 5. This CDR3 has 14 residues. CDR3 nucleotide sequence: TGCGCCAGCAGCCCAGCGGGAGGGGTGAATACGCAGTATTTT. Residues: CASSPAGGVNTQYF.

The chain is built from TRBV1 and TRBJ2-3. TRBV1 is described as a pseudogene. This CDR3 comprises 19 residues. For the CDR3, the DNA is TGCACCAGCAGCCAAGCCTACCCCGTTGGTACTTGGGGCACAGATACGCAGTATTTT. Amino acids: CTSSQAYPVGTWGTDTQYF.

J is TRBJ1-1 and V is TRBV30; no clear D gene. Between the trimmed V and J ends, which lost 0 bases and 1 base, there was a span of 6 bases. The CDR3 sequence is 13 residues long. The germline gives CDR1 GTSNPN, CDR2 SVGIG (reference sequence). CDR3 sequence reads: CAWSVVANTEAFF. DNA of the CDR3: TGTGCCTGGAGTGTAGTAGCGAACACTGAAGCTTTCTTT.

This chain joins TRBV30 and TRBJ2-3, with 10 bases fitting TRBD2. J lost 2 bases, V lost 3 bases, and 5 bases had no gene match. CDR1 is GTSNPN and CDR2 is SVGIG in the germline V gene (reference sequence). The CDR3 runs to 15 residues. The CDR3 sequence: CAWRGGLADTDTQYF. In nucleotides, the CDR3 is TGTGCCTGGAGAGGTGGACTAGCGGACACAGATACGCAGTATTTT.

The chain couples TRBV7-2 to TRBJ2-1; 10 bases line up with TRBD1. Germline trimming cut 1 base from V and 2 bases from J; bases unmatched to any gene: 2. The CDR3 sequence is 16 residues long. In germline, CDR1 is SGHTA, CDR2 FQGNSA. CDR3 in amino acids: CASSLGGTGAYNEQFF. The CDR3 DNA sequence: TGTGCCAGCAGCTTAGGTGGGACAGGGGCCTACAATGAGCAGTTCTTC.

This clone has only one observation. The CDR3 DNA is TGCAGCGTTTCTAGCGGGAGGACCAATGAGCAGTTCTTC. This translates into CSVSSGRTNEQFF. V is TRBV29-1 and J is TRBJ2-1; 11 positions agree with TRBD2. V shed 5 bases, J shed 6 bases, and the junction held 3 bases outside the gene matches. In germline, CDR1 is SQVTM, CDR2 ANQGSEA. The CDR3 is made up of 13 amino acids.

The CDR3 DNA is TGTGCAAGTCGCTTAGTTGCAGGGAATGGCTACACCTTC. This gives the protein CASRLVAGNGYTF. The chain has TRBV12-2 and TRBJ1-2; the DNA was not compared with TRBD1, the D call given in the table. TRBV12-2 is marked as a pseudogene. The CDR3 is 13 residues long.

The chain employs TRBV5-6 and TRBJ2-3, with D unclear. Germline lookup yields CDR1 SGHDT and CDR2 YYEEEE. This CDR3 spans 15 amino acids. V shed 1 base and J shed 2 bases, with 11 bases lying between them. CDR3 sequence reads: CASSLLPPYTDTQYF. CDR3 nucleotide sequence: TGTGCCAGCAGCTTGCTCCCCCCTTACACAGATACGCAGTATTTT.

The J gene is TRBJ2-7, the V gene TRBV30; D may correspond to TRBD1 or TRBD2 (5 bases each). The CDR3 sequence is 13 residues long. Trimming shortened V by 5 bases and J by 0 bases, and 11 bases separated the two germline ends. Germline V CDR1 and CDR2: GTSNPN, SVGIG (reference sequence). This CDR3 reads CAWDVGTSYEQYF. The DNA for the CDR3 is TGTGCCTGGGATGTGGGGACCTCCTACGAGCAGTACTTC.

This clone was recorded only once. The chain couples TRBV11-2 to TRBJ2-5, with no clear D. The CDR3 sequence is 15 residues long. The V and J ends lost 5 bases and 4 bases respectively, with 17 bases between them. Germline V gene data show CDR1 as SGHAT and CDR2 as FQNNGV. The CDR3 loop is CASSDRTERVETQYF. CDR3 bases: TGTGCCAGCAGCGACCGGACGGAAAGAGTAGAGACCCAGTACTTC. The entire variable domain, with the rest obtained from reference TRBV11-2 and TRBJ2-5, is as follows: EAGVAQSPRYKIIEKRQSVAFWCNPISGHATLYWYQQILGQGPKLLIQFQNNGVVDDSQLPKDRFSAERLKGVDSTLKIQPAKLEDSAVYLCASSDRTERVETQYFGPGTRLLVL.

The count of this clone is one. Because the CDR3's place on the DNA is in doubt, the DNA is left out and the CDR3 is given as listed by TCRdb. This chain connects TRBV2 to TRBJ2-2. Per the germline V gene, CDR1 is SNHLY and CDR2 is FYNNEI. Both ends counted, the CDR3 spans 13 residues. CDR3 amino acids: CASSTSNTGELFF.

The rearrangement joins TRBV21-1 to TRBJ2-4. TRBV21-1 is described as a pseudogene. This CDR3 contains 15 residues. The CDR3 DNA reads TGTGCCAGCAGCAGAGAACCGCCCTGGGGGAACATTCAGTACTTC. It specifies CASSREPPWGNIQYF.

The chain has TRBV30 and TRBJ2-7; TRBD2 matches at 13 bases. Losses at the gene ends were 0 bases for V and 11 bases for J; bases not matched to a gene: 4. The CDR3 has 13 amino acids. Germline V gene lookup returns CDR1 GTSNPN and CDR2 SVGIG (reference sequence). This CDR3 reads CAWSVLAGGHEYF. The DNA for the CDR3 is TGTGCCTGGAGTGTACTAGCGGGGGGGCACGAGTACTTC. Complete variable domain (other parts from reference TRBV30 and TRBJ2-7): SQTIHQWPATLVQPVGSPLSLECTVEGTSNPNLYWYRQAAGRGLQLLFYSVGIGQISSEVPQNLSASRPQDRQFILSSKKLLLSDSGFYLCAWSVLAGGHEYFGPGTRLTVT.